One sample yielded the 13 T cell receptor beta chains listed below, sequenced in a study of radiation and T cells in renal cell carcinoma. Time point described: baseline pretreatment blood. The treatment here: 15 Gy SBRT to primary tumor, nephrectomy 4 weeks later. The assay was immunoSEQ multiplex PCR, and TCRdb's table has in-frame clones only and misses some. The data contain under 55,000 clones, around 83% of them seen just once; the ten biggest clones take up 25% to 35%. The material sequenced was blood, taken from a patient whose treatment included radiotherapy and nephrectomy. The receptors were gathered from a woman between 70 and 85 years old with renal cell carcinoma.

The chain uses TRBV13 and TRBJ2-3, with D uncertain. V shed 0 bases and J shed 2 bases, with 6 bases lying between them. CDR1 PRHDT and CDR2 FYEKMQ come from the germline V gene (reference sequence). The CDR3 sequence is 14 residues long. CDR3 in DNA: TGTGCCAGCAGCTTAGGCCAAAACACAGATACGCAGTATTTT. Its protein is CASSLGQNTDTQYF.

This clone has a single count. The chain uses TRBV30 and TRBJ2-5; unclear D gene. The length of the CDR3 is 13 residues. Trimming left V 1 base short and J 4 bases short, with 10 bases between. Germline lookup yields CDR1 GTSNPN and CDR2 SVGIG (reference sequence). For the CDR3, the DNA is TGTGCCTGGAGTGGGCATATGGGAGAGACCCAGTACTTC. Residues: CAWSGHMGETQYF.

This clone was picked up a small number of times. This chain links TRBV7-9 with TRBJ1-1, with unresolved D. V gave up 5 bases and J gave up 4 bases, with 17 bases separating them. This CDR3 has 15 amino acids. Germline V gene lookup returns CDR1 SEHNR and CDR2 FQNEAQ (reference sequence). The CDR3 DNA reads as TGTGCCAGCAGCACCGGCCGCAGATTTGGCACTGAAGCTTTCTTT. Amino acids: CASSTGRRFGTEAFF.

This clone was picked up a small number of times. The CDR3 sequence is CASSPSGRGETQYF. In DNA form, the CDR3 reads TGTGCCAGCAGTCCAAGCGGGCGAGGGGAGACCCAGTACTTC. The chain carries TRBV6-5 and TRBJ2-5, with D possibly matching TRBD2 (6 bases). Trimming removed 5 bases from V and 5 bases from J, with 15 bases in between. There are 14 residues in the CDR3. Germline CDR1 reads MNHEY; CDR2 reads SVGAGI.

This chain connects TRBV7-8 to TRBJ2-1, with 12 bases lining up with TRBD1. The CDR3 totals 16 residues. V gave up 3 bases and J gave up 8 bases; unmatched junction bases: 8. Germline V gene data show CDR1 as SGHVS and CDR2 as FQNEAQ. The CDR3 spells CASSLREGQGAYEQFF. In DNA form, the CDR3 reads TGTGCCAGCAGCTTGAGAGAGGGACAGGGGGCGTATGAGCAGTTCTTC.

The V call is TRBV25-1, the J call TRBJ2-7; D unclear. The CDR3 has 12 amino acids. The germline V gene has CDR1 MGHDK and CDR2 SYGVNS. Trimming removed 2 bases at V and 5 bases at J, with 7 bases between. CDR3 region: CASSEQYHEQYF. In DNA form, the CDR3 reads TGTGCCAGCAGTGAACAATACCACGAGCAGTACTTC.

The chain has TRBV14 and TRBJ1-1; D call uncertain. This CDR3 spans 16 amino acids. The V end was cut by 4 bases, the J end by 5 bases, with 20 bases between. CDR1 is SGHDN and CDR2 is FVKESK in the germline V gene. CDR3 protein: CASSPPRLGKYTEAFF. The DNA of the CDR3 is TGTGCCAGCAGCCCACCCCGACTCGGCAAGTATACTGAAGCTTTCTTT.

This sequence joins TRBV7-6 and TRBJ2-3; possible D gene TRBD1, 6 bases. V was cut by 5 bases and J by 3 bases, with 12 bases left in between. Per germline, CDR1 SGHVS and CDR2 FNYEAQ. There are 14 residues in the CDR3. DNA for the CDR3: TGTGCCAGCAGCCTAGGAACAGGGACAGATACGCAGTATTTT. Translation gives CASSLGTGTDTQYF.

This chain joins TRBV5-5 and TRBJ2-5, with D possibly TRBD1 on 5 matching bases. Looked up from germline, CDR1 is SGHKS and CDR2 is YYEKEE (reference sequence). CDR3 length equals 14 residues. V was shortened by 2 bases and J by 1 base, with 9 bases between the two germline ends. CDR3 in amino acids: CASSFLQGQETQYF. In DNA, the CDR3 is TGTGCCAGCAGCTTTCTTCAGGGCCAAGAGACCCAGTACTTC. Full variable domain (rest looked up from reference TRBV5-5 and TRBJ2-5): DAGVTQSPTHLIKTRGQQVTLRCSPISGHKSVSWYQQVLGQGPQFIFQYYEKEERGRGNFPDRFSARQFPNYSSELNVNALLLGDSALYLCASSFLQGQETQYFGPGTRLLVL.

This clone was seen a single time. The J gene is TRBJ2-3, the V gene TRBV5-1; 11 bases agree with TRBD1. CDR1 is SGHRS and CDR2 is YFSETQ in the germline V gene. Germline trimming cut 7 bases from V and 5 bases from J; bases unmatched to any gene: 9. CDR3 size: 15 residues. The CDR3 region is CASALGQGVEDTQYF. For the CDR3, the DNA is TGCGCCAGCGCCCTGGGACAGGGGGTCGAAGATACGCAGTATTTT.

The chain joins TRBV6-5 to TRBJ2-7, with TRBD2 matching 9 bases. CDR3 length: 15 amino acids. CDR1 is MNHEY and CDR2 is SVGAGI in the germline V gene. The V segment lost 6 bases and the J segment 7 bases; nucleotides outside the gene matches: 13. CDR3: CASSRSAGGPREQYF. In nucleotides, the CDR3 is TGTGCCAGCAGCCGTTCTGCGGGAGGGCCGAGGGAGCAGTACTTC.

V is TRBV19 and J is TRBJ1-4; a weak D match, TRBD1 (6 bases). Per germline, CDR1 LNHDA and CDR2 SQIVND (reference sequence). Between the trimmed V and J ends, which lost 6 bases and 5 bases, there was a span of 13 bases. The CDR3 has 14 amino acids. CDR3 amino acids: CASSKRGGNEKLFF. The DNA for the CDR3 is TGTGCCAGTAGCAAGCGAGGGGGAAATGAAAAACTGTTTTTT. The variable domain in full, completed from reference TRBV19 and TRBJ1-4, reads DGGITQSPKYLFRKEGQNVTLSCEQNLNHDAMYWYRQDPGQGLRLIYYSQIVNDFQKGDIAEGYSVSREKKESFPLTVTSAQKNPTAFYLCASSKRGGNEKLFFGSGTQLSVL.

The chain combines TRBV9 with TRBJ2-5; TRBD2 matches 11 bases. Trimming cost V 4 bases and J 0 bases; bases outside gene matches: 5. Germline V gives CDR1 SGDLS, CDR2 YYNGEE. This CDR3 contains 16 residues. The CDR3 DNA follows: TGTGCCAGCAGCATTTGGGGACTAGCGGACCAAGAGACCCAGTACTTC. This encodes CASSIWGLADQETQYF. Complete variable domain (other parts from reference TRBV9 and TRBJ2-5): DSGVTQTPKHLITATGQRVTLRCSPRSGDLSVYWYQQSLDQGLQFLIQYYNGEERAKGNILERFSAQQFPDLHSELNLSSLELGDSALYFCASSIWGLADQETQYFGPGTRLLVL.